This TCR beta chain was observed in a study of blood T cells in healthy people across ages. Study results and limitations: Lack of knowledge of donor CMV status possibly confounded expanded clonotype changes.

It was with a sample-barcoded 5' primer and a J-beta primer mix that a second PCR of roughly 7 to 12 cycles was run. TCRdb ran MiXCR on the 5' RACE reads and lists one entry per CDR3 protein. Found here are roughly 1,500,000 distinct CDR3 sequences, 34% of them singletons; the top ten hold approximately 10%. The table lists this clonotype with a few counts. Its target is unknown. The CDR3 totals 15 residues. CDR1 is DFQATT, CDR2 SNEGSKA, per germline (reference sequence). V was pared by 5 bases and J by 3 bases, with 5 bases of the junction left unmatched. The rearrangement links TRBV20-1 to TRBJ2-2; 11 bases match TRBD2. The source is a woman younger than 45 in good health. The specimen sequenced was blood. The CDR3 region has the DNA TGCAGTGCTGGGGCTAGCGGGAGGCACACCGGGGAGCTGTTTTTT. The encoded protein is CSAGASGRHTGELFF.